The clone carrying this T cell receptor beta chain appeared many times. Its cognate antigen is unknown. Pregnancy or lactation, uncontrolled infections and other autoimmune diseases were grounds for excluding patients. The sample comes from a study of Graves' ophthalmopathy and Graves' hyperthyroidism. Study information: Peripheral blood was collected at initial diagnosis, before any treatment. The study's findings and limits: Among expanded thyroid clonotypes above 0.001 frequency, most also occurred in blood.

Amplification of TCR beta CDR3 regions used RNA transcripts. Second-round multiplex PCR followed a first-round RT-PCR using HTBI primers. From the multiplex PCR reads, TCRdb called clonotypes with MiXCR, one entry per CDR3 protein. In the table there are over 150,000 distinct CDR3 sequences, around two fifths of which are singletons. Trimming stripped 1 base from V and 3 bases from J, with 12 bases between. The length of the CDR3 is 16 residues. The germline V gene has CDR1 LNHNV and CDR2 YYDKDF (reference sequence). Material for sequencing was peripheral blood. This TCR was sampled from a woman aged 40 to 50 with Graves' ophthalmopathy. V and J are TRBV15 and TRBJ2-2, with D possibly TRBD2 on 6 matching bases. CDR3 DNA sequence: TGTGCCACCAGCAGAGTATCGGGAGAACACACCGGGGAGCTGTTTTTT. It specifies CATSRVSGEHTGELFF.